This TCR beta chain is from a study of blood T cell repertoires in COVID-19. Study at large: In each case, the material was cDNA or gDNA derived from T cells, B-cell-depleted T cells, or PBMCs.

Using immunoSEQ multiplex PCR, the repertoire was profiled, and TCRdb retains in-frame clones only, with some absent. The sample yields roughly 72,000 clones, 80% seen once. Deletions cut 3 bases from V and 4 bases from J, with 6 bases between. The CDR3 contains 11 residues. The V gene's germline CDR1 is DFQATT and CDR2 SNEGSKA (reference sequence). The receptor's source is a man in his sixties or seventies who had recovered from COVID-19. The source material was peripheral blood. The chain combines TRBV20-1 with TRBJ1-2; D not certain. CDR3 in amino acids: CSASLSYGYTF. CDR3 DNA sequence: TGCAGTGCTAGCCTTTCCTATGGCTACACCTTC.